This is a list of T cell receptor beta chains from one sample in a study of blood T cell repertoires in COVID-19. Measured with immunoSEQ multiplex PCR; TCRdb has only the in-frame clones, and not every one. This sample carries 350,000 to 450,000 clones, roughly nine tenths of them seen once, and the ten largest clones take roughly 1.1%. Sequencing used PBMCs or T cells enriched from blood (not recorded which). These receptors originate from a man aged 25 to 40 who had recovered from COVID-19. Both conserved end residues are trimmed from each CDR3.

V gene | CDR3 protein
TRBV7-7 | ASSSGTGAGNTIY
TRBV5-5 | ASSLVGQGTGEQF
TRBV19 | ASSTLRRGGNQPQH
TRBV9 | ASSPTDVSGSEQY
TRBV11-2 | ASSRETGGSYEQY
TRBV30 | AWSPGGRDNEKLF
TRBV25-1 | AIPTRQGEYEQY
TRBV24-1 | ATSEHREKETQY
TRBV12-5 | ASGLSGLAF
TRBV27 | ASKRDSDTGELF
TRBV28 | ASSETGVGFKHYNEQF
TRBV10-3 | ASGENTEAF
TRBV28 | ASSSGQGGGSPLH
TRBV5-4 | ASSWEGAEPQH
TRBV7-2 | ASSYSGRFSYEQY
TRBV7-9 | ASSGGGGDLGELF
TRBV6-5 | ASSSGSETGELF
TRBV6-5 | ASTPLTSLDYGYT
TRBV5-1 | ASSLTTSGNSGVFYEQY
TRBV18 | ASSPSGPATNEKLF
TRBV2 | ASSRQGSSNQPQH
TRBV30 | AWSVPGQFPEAF
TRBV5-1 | ASSLEGTGNTEAF
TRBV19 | ASSGRTGVVYYGYT
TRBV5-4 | ASSSVAGGSGDTQY
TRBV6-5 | ASSYSGSGSSEAF
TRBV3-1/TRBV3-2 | ASSHLTTGEVFGNTIY
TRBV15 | ATSSGTTTYEQY
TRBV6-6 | ASRGADRGYNEQF
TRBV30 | AWRRASLGEKLF
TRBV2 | ADQQGSDQPQH
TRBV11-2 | ASSQDRGPQETQY
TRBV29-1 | SVLGAANYGYT
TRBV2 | ASSVTSGSYNEQF
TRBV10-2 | ASSEFGGRAGDTQY
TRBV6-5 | ASSPLGQNYGYT
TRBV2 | ASRRLAGVGDNEQF
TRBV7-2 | ASSPSGVNTEAF
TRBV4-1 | ASSQTRSSYEQY
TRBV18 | ASSQNQGSGEQY
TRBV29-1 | SVVVVGGKRIASTDTQY
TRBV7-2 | ASSLKAGGHEQY
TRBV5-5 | ASSLDTGAGGNQPQH
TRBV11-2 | ASSLGNRGSTDTQY
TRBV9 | ASSVDPGGGETQY
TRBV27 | ASSLTNPGTGGPEVEQF
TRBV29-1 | SVYRDRETQY
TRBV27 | ASSLTGNQPQH
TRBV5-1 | ASRETGLNTEAF
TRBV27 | ASSLAGDGTYEQY
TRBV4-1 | ASSEGQALNTGELF
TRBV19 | ASSPASYSYNEQF
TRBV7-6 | ASSLSMGSAGANVLT